Presented here are 25 T cell receptor beta chains from one specimen sequenced in a study of blood T cells in healthy people across ages. For the second PCR, which ran for about 6 to 11 cycles, a sample-barcoded 5' primer and a J-beta primer mix were used. TCRdb fed the 5' RACE reads into MiXCR, producing one record per CDR3 protein. Of around 800,000 distinct CDR3 sequences in the sample, approximately 65% were seen once. The material sequenced was blood. The receptors shown here come from a man aged 25-45 years in good health.

This chain uses TRBV12-3 or TRBV12-4 with TRBJ2-1; 14 nucleotides agree with TRBD2. CDR3 length: 15 amino acids. J gave up 9 bases and V 5 bases, and 6 bases lay outside the gene matches. As DNA, the CDR3 is TGTGCCAGCAGTCCGGGACTAGCGGGGGTGATTGAGCAGTTCTTC. Amino acids: CASSPGLAGVIEQFF.

The CDR3 protein is CSASPSGGAREQFF. For the CDR3, the DNA is TGCAGTGCTAGTCCCAGCGGGGGGGCCCGTGAGCAGTTCTTC. The chain has TRBV20-1 and TRBJ2-1, with 10 bases aligning to TRBD2. CDR1 is DFQATT, CDR2 SNEGSKA, per germline (reference sequence). The CDR3 totals 14 residues. Germline trimming cut 3 bases from V and 9 bases from J; bases unmatched to any gene: 8.

The chain carries TRBV4-1 and TRBJ2-5; D might be TRBD1 or TRBD2, each matching 6 bases. V lost 4 bases and J 5 bases, leaving 17 bases between the germline ends. The CDR3 runs to 15 residues. Looked up from germline, CDR1 is MGHRA and CDR2 is YSYEKL. The CDR3 DNA follows: TGCGCCAGCAGCCCCGGGGGCAGTAAAAGGGAGACCCAGTACTTC. This sequence encodes CASSPGGSKRETQYF.

A word on this clonotype: One end of the junction does not line up with germline, which may come from a read error. This chain links TRBV6-1 with TRBJ1-5; 10 positions agree with TRBD1. The CDR3 extends over 19 amino acids. Germline V lookup: CDR1 MNHNS, CDR2 SASEGT. The CDR3 here is CASSENRADRGNRNQPRHF. The CDR3 DNA reads as TGTGCCAGCAGTGAAAATAGGGCGGACAGGGGGAATAGGAATCAGCCCCGGCATTTT.

This clonotype was detected only a few times. The chain couples TRBV29-1 to TRBJ1-1; maybe TRBD1 (5 bases). There are 12 residues in the CDR3. Trimming left V 3 bases short and J 5 bases short, with 10 bases between. Germline CDR1 is SQVTM and CDR2 is ANQGSEA. The CDR3 DNA reads as TGCAGCGTTGATAACGGGGCAACTGAAGCTTTCTTT. It is translated as CSVDNGATEAFF.

V and J are TRBV20-1 and TRBJ2-1; TRBD2 agrees at 8 bases. Near its end, the DNA agrees better with TRBJ2-7, so the J call may be wrong. The CDR3 consists of 15 residues. Germline V CDR1 and CDR2: DFQATT, SNEGSKA (reference sequence). DNA of the CDR3: TGCAGTGCTAGGGGGCCTTACGGGGGGGCGGACGAGCAGTACTTC. Translating it yields CSARGPYGGADEQYF.

The chain recombines TRBV9 with TRBJ2-5; perhaps TRBD2 as D (5 bases). V was shortened by 0 bases and J by 5 bases, with 14 bases between the two germline ends. Germline V gene lookup returns CDR1 SGDLS and CDR2 YYNGEE. The CDR3 has 15 residues. The CDR3 loop is CASSVGSGGGETQYF. The CDR3 DNA is TGTGCCAGCAGCGTAGGGTCTGGAGGTGGTGAGACCCAGTACTTC.

The V and J genes are TRBV27 and TRBJ2-7; the match to TRBD1 covers 11 bases. The CDR3 runs 13 residues. CDR1 and CDR2 from the germline V gene are MNHEY and SMNVEV (reference sequence). The J segment lost 5 bases and the V segment lost 4 bases, leaving 1 base of the junction unmatched. The CDR3 sequence is CASSWDRGDEQYF. The CDR3 nucleotides are TGTGCCAGCAGTTGGGACAGGGGGGACGAGCAGTACTTC.

The chain employs TRBV9 and TRBJ2-1, with D hard to call. Trimming removed 0 bases at V and 2 bases at J, with 12 bases between. The germline V gene encodes CDR1 SGDLS and CDR2 YYNGEE. The CDR3 has 16 residues. CDR3 bases: TGTGCCAGCAGCGTAGTGGGGTCTCCCCCCTACAATGAGCAGTTCTTC. It translates to CASSVVGSPPYNEQFF. Combining the CDR3 with reference TRBV9 and TRBJ2-1 gives the whole variable domain DSGVTQTPKHLITATGQRVTLRCSPRSGDLSVYWYQQSLDQGLQFLIQYYNGEERAKGNILERFSAQQFPDLHSELNLSSLELGDSALYFCASSVVGSPPYNEQFFGPGTRLTVL.

The rearrangement links TRBV7-2 to TRBJ1-6; no firm D call. CDR3 length: 12 residues. In germline, CDR1 is SGHTA, CDR2 FQGNSA. V was pared by 5 bases and J by 8 bases, with 7 bases between. CDR3 bases: TGTGCCAGCAGCCAACCTGATTCACCCCTCCACTTT. Residues: CASSQPDSPLHF.

This clonotype was observed once. The chain carries TRBV4-2 and TRBJ2-3; D is ambiguous. This CDR3 is built from 17 residues. The germline V and J ends were trimmed by 0 bases and 8 bases, with 21 bases remaining between them. Germline lookup yields CDR1 LGHNA and CDR2 YNFKEQ. The CDR3 here is CASSQERPAPLAGTQYF. The CDR3 bases are TGTGCCAGCAGCCAAGAACGGCCAGCCCCCCTGGCAGGTACGCAGTATTTT.

To note about this clonotype: This may stem from a read error, because a much larger clone lies one nucleotide away. The chain joins TRBV12-3 or TRBV12-4 to TRBJ1-2; the match to TRBD1 covers 8 bases. The CDR3 totals 13 residues. After removal of 3 bases from V and 7 bases from J, the junction contained 4 bases not matched to a gene. This CDR3 is CASSLGQDCGYTF. The DNA of the CDR3 is TGTGCCAGCAGTTTGGGACAGGACTGTGGCTACACCTTC.

The chain is built from TRBV7-3 and TRBJ2-1; 9 nucleotides match TRBD2. This CDR3 spans 16 amino acids. Unmatched junction bases numbered 10, after V lost 3 bases and J lost 7 bases. Germline assignment: CDR1 SGHTA and CDR2 FQGTGA. The CDR3 sequence is CASSLGTSRLGNEQFF. Written as DNA, the CDR3 is TGTGCCAGCAGCTTGGGGACTAGCCGCCTGGGAAATGAGCAGTTCTTC. Using reference TRBV7-3 and TRBJ2-1 for the parts outside the CDR3, the full variable domain is GAGVSQTPSNKVTEKGKYVELRCDPISGHTALYWYRQSLGQGPEFLIYFQGTGAADDSGLPNDRFFAVRPEGSVSTLKIQRTERGDSAVYLCASSLGTSRLGNEQFFGPGTRLTVL.

This clonotype was observed a few times. This chain links TRBV6-6 with TRBJ2-5, with D unclear. The germline V gene encodes CDR1 MNHNY and CDR2 SVGAGI (reference sequence). CDR3 length: 13 amino acids. Trimming removed 3 bases at V and 5 bases at J, with 10 bases between. CDR3 sequence: CASSYFLDETQYF. CDR3 DNA: TGTGCCAGCAGTTATTTCCTGGACGAGACCCAGTACTTC.

This chain uses TRBV5-1 with TRBJ2-7, with D perhaps TRBD1 or TRBD2 (7 bases each). The tail of the sequence fits TRBJ2-5 better, so the J call may be wrong. The CDR3 totals 15 residues. Germline CDR1 SGHRS, CDR2 YFSETQ. CDR3: CASSQDRAGVETQYF. The CDR3 coding sequence is TGCGCCAGCAGCCAAGACAGGGCGGGGGTAGAGACCCAGTACTTC.

The chain recombines TRBV20-1 with TRBJ1-4; D is perhaps TRBD1 (5 bases). V gave up 0 bases and J gave up 6 bases, with 14 bases separating them. This CDR3 has 15 residues. Germline values: CDR1 DFQATT, CDR2 SNEGSKA (reference sequence). The CDR3 sequence: CSARDHGVGDEKLFF. The DNA of the CDR3 is TGCAGTGCTAGAGATCATGGGGTGGGGGATGAAAAACTGTTTTTT.

V and J are TRBV7-2 and TRBJ1-2, with 11 bases matching TRBD1. The CDR3 consists of 14 residues. CDR1 and CDR2 (germline): SGHTA, FQGNSA. Trimming cost V 4 bases and J 4 bases; bases outside gene matches: 2. The DNA for the CDR3 is TGTGCCAGCAGCTCGGACAGGGGGCTCTATGGCTACACCTTC. Its protein is CASSSDRGLYGYTF.

This clonotype was recorded only once. In DNA form, the CDR3 reads TGTGCCAGCAGTCCCCGGGACCCGCGGGAAAAACTGTTTTTT. This codes for CASSPRDPREKLFF. The rearrangement uses TRBV12-3 or TRBV12-4 and TRBJ1-4; a possible D gene is TRBD1 (5 bases). This CDR3 spans 14 amino acids. The ends were cut back, 5 bases at V and 8 bases at J, with 15 bases in the middle.

This clonotype was counted a single time. Written as DNA, the CDR3 is TGCGCCAGCAGCGAGGGACTAGCGGGCAAACCAGCGTTCTTC. Protein sequence: CASSEGLAGKPAFF. J is TRBJ2-1 and V is TRBV5-1, with 12 bases aligning to TRBD2. The V gene's germline CDR1 is SGHRS and CDR2 YFSETQ. The CDR3 loop spans 14 amino acids. Unmatched junction bases numbered 11, after V lost 4 bases and J lost 15 bases. Looking up the rest from reference TRBV5-1 and TRBJ2-1 gives the full variable domain: KAGVTQTPRYLIKTRGQQVTLSCSPISGHRSVSWYQQTPGQGLQFLFEYFSETQRNKGNFPGRFSGRQFSNSRSEMNVSTLELGDSALYLCASSEGLAGKPAFFGPGTRLTVL.

J is TRBJ2-4 and V is TRBV5-1; 8 nucleotides line up with TRBD2. The J call is doubtful: the DNA matches TRBJ2-7 better. The CDR3 contains 16 residues. CDR1 is SGHRS, CDR2 YFSETQ, per germline. CDR3 coding DNA: TGCGCCAGCAGCTCCGGAGTGACGGGGGGGGGCCACGAGCAGTACTTC. The encoded protein is CASSSGVTGGGHEQYF.

The chain combines TRBV27 with TRBJ2-1; the D gene could be TRBD1 or TRBD2 (5 bases each). Trimming took 0 bases from V and 13 from J, leaving 16 bases between them. This CDR3 is 14 amino acids long. Germline V lookup: CDR1 MNHEY, CDR2 SMNVEV (reference sequence). CDR3 sequence reads: CASSLSYSSGTQFF. The CDR3 region has the DNA TGTGCCAGCAGTTTATCTTACTCCTCAGGGACCCAGTTCTTC.

The rearrangement uses TRBV7-3 and TRBJ1-1, with 9 positions matching TRBD1. V trimming: 3 bases; J trimming: 5 bases; junction bases outside the gene matches: 4. This CDR3 has 14 residues. In germline, CDR1 is SGHTA, CDR2 FQGTGA. The CDR3 DNA reads as TGTGCCAGCAGCTTCACAGGGGGCAAAACTGAAGCTTTCTTT. This encodes CASSFTGGKTEAFF.

This clonotype was observed a single time. J is TRBJ2-7 and V is TRBV25-1; possible D gene TRBD2, 6 bases. Trimming shortened V by 6 bases and J by 3 bases, and 15 bases separated the two germline ends. Germline V gene sequence: CDR1 MGHDK, CDR2 SYGVNS. The CDR3 has 14 amino acids. The DNA of the CDR3 is TGTGCCAGCAGCCCCAAAATCGGGGGCTACGAGCAGTACTTC. Its protein is CASSPKIGGYEQYF.

A few counts support this clonotype. The chain carries TRBV7-2 and TRBJ2-7; a weak D match, TRBD1 (5 bases). V lost 1 base to trimming and J lost 3 bases, with 13 bases between them. Germline V CDR1 and CDR2: SGHTA, FQGNSA. The CDR3 consists of 15 residues. In DNA form, the CDR3 reads TGTGCCAGCAGCTTAGAGGGGTCGAGTCTCTACGAGCAGTACTTC. Its protein is CASSLEGSSLYEQYF. Combining the CDR3 with reference TRBV7-2 and TRBJ2-7 gives the whole variable domain GAGVSQSPSNKVTEKGKDVELRCDPISGHTALYWYRQSLGQGLEFLIYFQGNSAPDKSGLPSDRFSAERTGGSVSTLTIQRTQQEDSAVYLCASSLEGSSLYEQYFGPGTRLTVT.

The J gene is TRBJ2-5, the V gene TRBV4-3; the D gene could be TRBD1 or TRBD2 (5 bases each). V lost 4 bases and J lost 1, with 10 bases in between. Germline V gives CDR1 LGHNA, CDR2 YSLEER. The CDR3 runs 14 residues. The CDR3 is CASSLRGVQETQYF. DNA for the CDR3: TGCGCCAGCAGCCTAAGAGGGGTCCAAGAGACCCAGTACTTC.